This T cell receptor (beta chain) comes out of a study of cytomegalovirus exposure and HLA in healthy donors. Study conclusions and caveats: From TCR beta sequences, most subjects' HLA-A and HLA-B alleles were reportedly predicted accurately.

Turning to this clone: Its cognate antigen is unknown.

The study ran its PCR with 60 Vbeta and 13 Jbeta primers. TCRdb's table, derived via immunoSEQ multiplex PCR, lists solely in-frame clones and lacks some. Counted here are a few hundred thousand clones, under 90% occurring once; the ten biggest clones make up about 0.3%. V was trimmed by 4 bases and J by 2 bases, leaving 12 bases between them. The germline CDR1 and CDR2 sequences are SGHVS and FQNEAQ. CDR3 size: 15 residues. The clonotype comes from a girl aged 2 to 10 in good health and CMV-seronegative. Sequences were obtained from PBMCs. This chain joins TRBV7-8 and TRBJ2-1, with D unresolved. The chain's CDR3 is CASSSTQNPYNEQFF. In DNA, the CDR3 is TGTGCCAGCAGCTCCACACAGAACCCCTACAATGAGCAGTTCTTC.